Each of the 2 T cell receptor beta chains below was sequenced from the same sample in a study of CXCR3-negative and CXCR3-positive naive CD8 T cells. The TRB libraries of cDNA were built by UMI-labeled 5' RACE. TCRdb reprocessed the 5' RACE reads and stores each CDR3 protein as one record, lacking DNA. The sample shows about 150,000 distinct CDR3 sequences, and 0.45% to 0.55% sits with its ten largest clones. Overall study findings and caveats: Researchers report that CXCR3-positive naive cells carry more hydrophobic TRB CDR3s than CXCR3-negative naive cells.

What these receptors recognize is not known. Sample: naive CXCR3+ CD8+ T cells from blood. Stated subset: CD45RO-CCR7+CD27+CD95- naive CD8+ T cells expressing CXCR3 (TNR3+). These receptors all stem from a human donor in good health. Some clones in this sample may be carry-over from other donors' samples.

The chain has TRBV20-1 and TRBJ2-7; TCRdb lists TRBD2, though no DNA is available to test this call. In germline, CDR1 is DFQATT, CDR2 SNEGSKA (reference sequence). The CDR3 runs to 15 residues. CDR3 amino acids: CSASRPSGGSHEQYF.

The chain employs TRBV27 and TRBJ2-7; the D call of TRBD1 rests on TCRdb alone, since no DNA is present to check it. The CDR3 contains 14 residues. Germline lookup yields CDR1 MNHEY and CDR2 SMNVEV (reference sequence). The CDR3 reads CASSLSVNVREQYF.